This T cell receptor beta chain was identified in a study of cytomegalovirus exposure and HLA in healthy donors. General study results and limits: When analyzed later, the rates of TCR association showed variation by HLA locus, with DRB1 the most and HLA-C the fewest. Most of the TCR beta V segments (in an earlier analysis) were productive either about 87% or about 30% of the time.

Researchers ran the PCR with 60 Vbeta and 13 Jbeta primers. In the original processing: A later analysis tallied about 80 million unique TCR beta chains, some 12 million of them shared. Assay used: immunoSEQ multiplex PCR; TCRdb lists only in-frame clones, some missing. From that table come the V and J calls and clone size; the DNA was used to work out D and trimming. The table has around 140,000 clones, approximately 80% seen once. A remark on this clone: Its antigen remains unidentified.

V gave up 1 base and J gave up 11 bases, with 17 bases separating them. The CDR3 is 14 residues long. Germline CDR1 SGHTA, CDR2 FQGTGA. The receptor was isolated from a woman aged 55-69 years in good health and CMV-seronegative. The chain is built from TRBV7-3 and TRBJ2-5, with no clear D. Sequencing input: PBMCs. The CDR3: CASSLIPISGEQYF. For the CDR3, the DNA is TGTGCCAGCAGCTTAATTCCGATTTCGGGTGAGCAGTACTTC.